This T cell receptor beta chain was found in a study of blood T cell repertoires in COVID-19. With 6 bases removed from V and 0 bases from J, the gap between germline ends came to 17 bases. Germline V gene lookup returns CDR1 LGHNT and CDR2 FRNRAP. The CDR3 has 16 residues. Sequenced by immunoSEQ multiplex PCR; TCRdb stores in-frame clones only, minus some. Of 150,000 to 200,000 clones in the sample, roughly 87% were seen once. V and J are TRBV12-5 and TRBJ1-2; D gene uncertain. The source material was peripheral blood. The source of this sequence is a man between 60 and 75 years old with active or convalescent COVID-19. The CDR3 DNA reads TGTGCTAGTGGCCCTTTTGTACAGACCACTAACTATGGCTACACCTTC. Translation gives CASGPFVQTTNYGYTF.